The 19 T cell receptor beta chains below were found in one sample sequenced in a study of identical twins. TCRdb redid the calling of the 5' RACE reads with MiXCR, one entry per CDR3 protein. The sample carries roughly 770,000 distinct CDR3 sequences, roughly 20% recorded once. These data were likewise used in another study, on T cells expressing NK-cell markers.

The sample taken for sequencing was PBMCs. These receptors were collected from a woman aged 18-29 years in good health.

V usage is TRBV7-9 and J usage is TRBJ1-5, with D hard to call. The CDR3 loop spans 14 amino acids. CDR1 is SEHNR, CDR2 FQNEAQ, per germline (reference sequence). The V and J ends lost 2 bases and 11 bases respectively, with 16 bases between them. The CDR3 reads CASSLNGVVQSQHF. The CDR3 DNA sequence: TGTGCCAGCAGCTTAAACGGTGTGGTCCAGTCCCAGCATTTT.

At least ten counts were recorded for this clonotype. CDR3 loop: CATSFGAYNEQFF. The CDR3 DNA sequence: TGTGCCACCAGCTTCGGGGCCTACAATGAGCAGTTCTTC. The rearrangement uses TRBV24-1 and TRBJ2-1, with TRBD2 as a possible D gene (5 bases). Trimming shortened V by 7 bases and J by 2 bases, and 8 bases separated the two germline ends. The CDR3 is made up of 13 amino acids. Germline V lookup: CDR1 KGHDR, CDR2 SFDVKD.

In this sample, this clonotype turned up a few times. V usage is TRBV12-3 or TRBV12-4 and J usage is TRBJ2-1; the D is unclear. Deletions cut 2 bases from V and 0 bases from J, with 8 bases between. The CDR3 runs 15 residues. The CDR3 spells CASSLRSYSYNEQFF. The DNA for the CDR3 is TGTGCCAGCAGTTTAAGGAGCTACTCCTACAATGAGCAGTTCTTC.

This clonotype was seen a handful of times. This chain connects TRBV7-2 to TRBJ2-7; D is possibly TRBD2 (6 bases). V shed 0 bases and J shed 5 bases, with 8 bases lying between them. The CDR3 runs to 13 residues. Germline loops: CDR1 SGHTA, CDR2 FQGNSA. DNA for the CDR3: TGTGCCAGCAGCTTAGCGGCGGGAAACGAGCAGTACTTC. It translates to CASSLAAGNEQYF.

This clonotype was picked up a small number of times. The rearrangement uses TRBV7-9 and TRBJ1-1; D remains ambiguous. The germline CDR1 and CDR2 sequences are SEHNR and FQNEAQ (reference sequence). V was cut by 3 bases and J by 11 bases, with 13 bases left in between. The CDR3 extends over 12 amino acids. CDR3 sequence (DNA): TGTGCCAGCAGCTTCGACGGCCCCAGGGCTTTCTTT. Its protein is CASSFDGPRAFF.

This clonotype came up many times. The V gene is TRBV15, the J gene TRBJ2-7, with D possibly TRBD2 on 6 matching bases. Germline V gene lookup returns CDR1 LNHNV and CDR2 YYDKDF (reference sequence). The CDR3 runs to 14 residues. Trimming removed 5 bases at V and 6 bases at J, with 17 bases between. The CDR3 sequence is CATSVDYTQSEQYF. Here the CDR3 DNA reads TGTGCCACCAGCGTGGACTATACTCAGAGCGAGCAGTACTTC.

The V and J genes are TRBV20-1 and TRBJ2-5; 7 bases map to TRBD2. This CDR3 is built from 16 residues. The V and J ends lost 3 bases and 0 bases, in that order; junction bases with no gene match: 10. From germline, CDR1 is DFQATT and CDR2 SNEGSKA (reference sequence). The CDR3 DNA reads as TGCAGTGCTAGCGAGACGGGAGGCCAGTACCAAGAGACCCAGTACTTC. As protein: CSASETGGQYQETQYF.

The chain carries TRBV5-6 and TRBJ2-1, with D perhaps assigned TRBD1 or TRBD2 (5 bases each). The V gene's germline CDR1 is SGHDT and CDR2 YYEEEE. This CDR3 has 15 amino acids. V lost 3 bases and J 5 bases, leaving 15 bases between the germline ends. The CDR3 spells CASSWGTVLHNEQFF. CDR3 DNA sequence: TGTGCCAGCAGCTGGGGGACGGTCCTGCACAATGAGCAGTTCTTC.

The chain joins TRBV16 to TRBJ2-2; D uncertain. Germline V gives CDR1 KGHSY, CDR2 FQNENV. The CDR3 loop spans 14 amino acids. The V end lost 2 bases, the J end lost 8 bases, and 12 bases lay between the germline ends. Written as DNA, the CDR3 is TGTGCCAGCAGCCAAGTGGTCACTGCTGGGGAGCTGTTTTTT. Translation: CASSQVVTAGELFF.

This clonotype showed up just a few times. The gene calls are TRBV5-1 and TRBJ2-3; D is unclear. Germline-derived CDR1 and CDR2 are SGHRS and YFSETQ. The CDR3 contains 15 residues. V lost 0 bases to trimming and J lost 1 base, with 9 bases between them. In nucleotides, the CDR3 is TGCGCCAGCAGCTTGGAAGGCACGGGCACAGATACGCAGTATTTT. As protein: CASSLEGTGTDTQYF.

In its sample, this clonotype was seen a few times. V usage is TRBV20-1 and J usage is TRBJ2-4, with D unresolved. CDR3 length equals 13 residues. CDR1 and CDR2 (germline): DFQATT, SNEGSKA (reference sequence). Trimming stripped 3 bases from V and 8 bases from J, with 14 bases between. The CDR3, as DNA: TGCAGTGCTAGTGCCAAATTGTGGGACATTCAGTACTTC. This gives the protein CSASAKLWDIQYF.

This clonotype was counted between two and nine times. The J gene is TRBJ2-7, the V gene TRBV5-1; D is perhaps TRBD1 or TRBD2 (5 bases each). Germline V lookup: CDR1 SGHRS, CDR2 YFSETQ. V lost 4 bases, J lost 3 bases, and 20 bases lay in between. This CDR3 spans 16 amino acids. CDR3 nucleotides: TGCGCCAGCAGCACAACGTCCGGGACCAAGATCTACGAGCAGTACTTC. As protein: CASSTTSGTKIYEQYF.

This clonotype was seen only a few times. This sequence joins TRBV7-9 and TRBJ2-1; D perhaps matches TRBD1 (5 bases). The V end lost 11 bases, the J end lost 1 base, and 12 bases lay between the germline ends. From germline, CDR1 is SEHNR and CDR2 FQNEAQ (reference sequence). The CDR3 is 13 amino acids. Here the CDR3 reads CAAGRRSYNEQFF. The CDR3 region has the DNA TGTGCCGCAGGGCGGCGATCCTACAATGAGCAGTTCTTC.

This clonotype came up a few times. The chain couples TRBV7-2 to TRBJ2-7; unclear D gene. The ends were cut back, 2 bases at V and 3 bases at J, with 8 bases in the middle. Germline lookup yields CDR1 SGHTA and CDR2 FQGNSA. There are 13 residues in the CDR3. The CDR3 sequence: CASSLRQDYEQYF. CDR3 in DNA: TGTGCCAGCAGCTTACGCCAGGACTACGAGCAGTACTTC.

This clonotype has a handful of counts. The V gene is TRBV10-3, the J gene TRBJ2-7, with D unresolved. CDR1 and CDR2 (germline): ENHRY, SYGVKD. Trimming left V 9 bases short and J 5 bases short, with 11 bases between. The CDR3 is 11 residues long. The CDR3 reads CAIRGPNEQYF. CDR3 bases: TGTGCCATTAGAGGACCCAACGAGCAGTACTTC.

The chain employs TRBV7-9 and TRBJ1-1; D remains ambiguous. The CDR3 is 14 residues long. The V and J ends lost 4 bases and 3 bases respectively, with 12 bases between them. CDR1 and CDR2 (germline): SEHNR, FQNEAQ (reference sequence). CDR3 protein: CASSSDGFYTEAFF. The CDR3, as DNA: TGTGCCAGCAGCTCAGACGGGTTCTACACTGAAGCTTTCTTT.

This clonotype was recorded a few times. The rearrangement links TRBV12-3 or TRBV12-4 to TRBJ2-1, with TRBD2 matching 8 bases. Trimming took 6 bases from V and 14 from J; bases not matched to a gene: 15. This CDR3 comprises 14 residues. This CDR3 is CASRYRNSGTKEFF. The DNA of the CDR3 is TGTGCCAGCAGATACCGGAATAGCGGGACAAAGGAGTTCTTC.

This clonotype has more than one count but fewer than ten. The gene calls are TRBV25-1 and TRBJ2-2; D perhaps matches TRBD1 (5 bases). The CDR3 runs to 15 residues. V was shortened by 4 bases and J by 4 bases, with 13 bases between the two germline ends. From germline, CDR1 is MGHDK and CDR2 SYGVNS. This CDR3 reads CASSGVWGGTGELFF. In DNA form, the CDR3 reads TGTGCCAGCAGTGGCGTTTGGGGCGGCACCGGGGAGCTGTTTTTT.

The genes are TRBV7-2 and TRBJ2-3; 10 bases map to TRBD2. The germline gives CDR1 SGHTA, CDR2 FQGNSA. CDR3 length: 17 residues. Trimming removed 4 bases from V and 3 bases from J; junction bases left unmatched: 10. The CDR3 reads CASSSSISGGLTDTQYF. Written as DNA, the CDR3 is TGTGCCAGCAGCTCGAGTATTAGCGGGGGGTTGACAGATACGCAGTATTTT. The full variable domain, its missing parts supplied by reference TRBV7-2 and TRBJ2-3, is GAGVSQSPSNKVTEKGKDVELRCDPISGHTALYWYRQSLGQGLEFLIYFQGNSAPDKSGLPSDRFSAERTGGSVSTLTIQRTQQEDSAVYLCASSSSISGGLTDTQYFGPGTRLTVL.